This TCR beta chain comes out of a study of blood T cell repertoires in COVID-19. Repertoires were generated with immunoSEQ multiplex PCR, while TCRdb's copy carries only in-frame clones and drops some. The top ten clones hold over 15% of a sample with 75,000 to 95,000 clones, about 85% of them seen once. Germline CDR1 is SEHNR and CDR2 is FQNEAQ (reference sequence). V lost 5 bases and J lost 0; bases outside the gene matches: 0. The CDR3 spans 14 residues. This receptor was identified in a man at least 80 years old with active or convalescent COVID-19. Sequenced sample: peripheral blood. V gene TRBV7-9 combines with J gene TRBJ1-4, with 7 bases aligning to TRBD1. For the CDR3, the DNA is TGTGCCAGCAGCCAGGGGGCAACTAATGAAAAACTGTTTTTT. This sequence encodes CASSQGATNEKLFF. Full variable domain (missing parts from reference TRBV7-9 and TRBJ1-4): DTGVSQNPRHKITKRGQNVTFRCDPISEHNRLYWYRQTLGQGPEFLTYFQNEAQLEKSRLLSDRFSAERPKGSFSTLEIQRTEQGDSAMYLCASSQGATNEKLFFGSGTQLSVL.